The 10 T cell receptor beta chains below all came from one sample that was sequenced in a study of cytomegalovirus exposure and HLA in healthy donors. Amplification used 60 Vbeta primers and 13 Jbeta primers. TCRdb's copy holds only in-frame clones and misses some; the assay was immunoSEQ multiplex PCR. The sample carries roughly 150,000 clones, about 80% recorded once. Source material: PBMCs. The origin of the receptors is a male donor in good health and CMV-seronegative.

This rearrangement joins TRBV5-1 to TRBJ2-5; no firm D call. The V gene's germline CDR1 is SGHRS and CDR2 YFSETQ. The CDR3 is 13 residues long. The V end lost 4 bases, the J end lost 4 bases, and 11 bases lay between the germline ends. The CDR3 region has the DNA TGCGCCAGCAGCGGCCAGGCTGGAGAGACCCAGTACTTC. Encoded protein: CASSGQAGETQYF.

This chain connects TRBV27 to TRBJ1-4; D is possibly TRBD1 (6 bases). The CDR3 contains 14 residues. CDR1 MNHEY and CDR2 SMNVEV come from the germline V gene (reference sequence). The ends were cut back, 5 bases at V and 0 bases at J, with 7 bases in the middle. The CDR3 DNA follows: TGTGCCAGCAGTCCAGGGGCAACTAATGAAAAACTGTTTTTT. It is translated as CASSPGATNEKLFF.

The J gene is TRBJ2-5, the V gene TRBV4-3; the D gene is possibly TRBD1 (6 bases). The CDR3 length is 19 residues. V was cut by 4 bases and J by 5 bases, with 29 bases left in between. Germline V gene data show CDR1 as LGHNA and CDR2 as YSLEER. CDR3 protein: CASSLNRVQQTSPGETQYF. Here the CDR3 DNA reads TGCGCCAGCAGCCTAAACAGGGTCCAACAGACTTCACCAGGGGAGACCCAGTACTTC.

This clone was seen only once. The V call is TRBV6-5, the J call TRBJ1-1; 9 bases fit TRBD1. This CDR3 contains 16 residues. Losses at the gene ends were 2 bases for V and 2 bases for J; bases not matched to a gene: 6. Per the germline V gene, CDR1 is MNHEY and CDR2 is SVGAGI. The CDR3 bases are TGTGCCAGCAGTTACCTACAGGGGGCGGGCAACACTGAAGCTTTCTTT. Its protein is CASSYLQGAGNTEAFF.

The chain recombines TRBV2 with TRBJ2-5, with 7 bases fitting TRBD1. Germline V lookup: CDR1 SNHLY, CDR2 FYNNEI. This CDR3 contains 13 residues. V lost 4 bases to trimming and J lost 4 bases; unmatched junction nucleotides: 3. The CDR3 spells CASSGRQGETQYF. The CDR3, as DNA: TGTGCCAGCAGTGGGAGACAGGGAGAGACCCAGTACTTC.

The chain links TRBV5-7 to TRBJ1-2; unclear D gene. TRBV5-7 is treated as an ORF (open reading frame) with a function not yet certain. The V gene lost 1 base and the J gene lost 5 bases, with 21 bases spanning the gap. The CDR3 totals 17 residues. The CDR3 spells CASSLFILSTAEYGYTF. The CDR3 nucleotides are TGTGCCAGCAGCTTGTTCATATTATCGACCGCGGAATATGGCTACACCTTC.

This chain connects TRBV9 to TRBJ2-1, with 11 positions matching TRBD2. The CDR3 consists of 15 residues. Germline V CDR1 and CDR2: SGDLS, YYNGEE. Trimming cost V 2 bases and J 5 bases; bases outside gene matches: 3. In DNA, the CDR3 is TGTGCCAGCAGCGTGGGACTAGCGGAGGACAATGAGCAGTTCTTC. This sequence encodes CASSVGLAEDNEQFF.

Only a few counts were recorded for this clone. This chain connects TRBV6-6 to TRBJ2-1; 8 bases line up with TRBD2. From germline, CDR1 is MNHNY and CDR2 SVGAGI (reference sequence). V lost 2 bases to trimming and J lost 5 bases; unmatched junction nucleotides: 5. CDR3 length: 15 residues. The CDR3 region has the DNA TGTGCCAGCAGTTACGTATTAGCGGGGCACAATGAGCAGTTCTTC. Translated, it gives CASSYVLAGHNEQFF.

The chain is built from TRBV5-1 and TRBJ2-3; 10 nucleotides agree with TRBD1. The junction had 6 bases not matched to a gene; V was cut back by 3 bases and J by 5 bases. Germline CDR1 SGHRS, CDR2 YFSETQ. The CDR3 runs to 15 residues. The CDR3 bases are TGCGCCAGCAGCTACAAGACAGGGGGCGAAGATACGCAGTATTTT. This codes for CASSYKTGGEDTQYF.

This clone came up a few times. The chain combines TRBV11-2 with TRBJ2-5; weak D call: TRBD2 (5 bases). Germline CDR1 and CDR2: SGHAT and FQNNGV. V was shortened by 0 bases and J by 9 bases, with 8 bases between the two germline ends. The CDR3 consists of 12 residues. The CDR3 nucleotides read TGTGCCAGCAGCTTAGATTCGGAGGCCCAGTACTTC. Protein: CASSLDSEAQYF.